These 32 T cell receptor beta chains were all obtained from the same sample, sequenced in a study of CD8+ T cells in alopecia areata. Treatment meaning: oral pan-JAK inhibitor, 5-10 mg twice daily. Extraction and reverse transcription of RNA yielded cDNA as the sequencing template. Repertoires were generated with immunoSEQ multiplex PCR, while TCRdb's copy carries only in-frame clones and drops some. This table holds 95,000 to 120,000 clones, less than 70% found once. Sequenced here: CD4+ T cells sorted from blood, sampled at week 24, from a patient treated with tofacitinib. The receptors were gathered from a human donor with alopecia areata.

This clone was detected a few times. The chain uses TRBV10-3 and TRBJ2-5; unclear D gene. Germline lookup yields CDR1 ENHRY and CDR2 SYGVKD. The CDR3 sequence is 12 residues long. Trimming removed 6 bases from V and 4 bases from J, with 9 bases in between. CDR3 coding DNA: TGTGCCATCAGCCCAGAAGGAGAGACCCAGTACTTC. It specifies CAISPEGETQYF.

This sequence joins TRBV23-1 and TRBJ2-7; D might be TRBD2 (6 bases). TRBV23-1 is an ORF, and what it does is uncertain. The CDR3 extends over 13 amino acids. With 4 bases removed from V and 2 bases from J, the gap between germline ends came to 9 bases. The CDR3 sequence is CASSPPGAYEQYF. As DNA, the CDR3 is TGCGCCAGCAGTCCCCCGGGGGCCTACGAGCAGTACTTC.

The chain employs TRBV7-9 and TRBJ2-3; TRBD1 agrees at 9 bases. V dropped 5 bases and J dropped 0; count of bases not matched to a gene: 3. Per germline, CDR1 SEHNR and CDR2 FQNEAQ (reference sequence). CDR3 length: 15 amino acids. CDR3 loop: CASSRGQGSTDTQYF. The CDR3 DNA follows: TGTGCCAGCAGCAGGGGACAGGGTAGCACAGATACGCAGTATTTT.

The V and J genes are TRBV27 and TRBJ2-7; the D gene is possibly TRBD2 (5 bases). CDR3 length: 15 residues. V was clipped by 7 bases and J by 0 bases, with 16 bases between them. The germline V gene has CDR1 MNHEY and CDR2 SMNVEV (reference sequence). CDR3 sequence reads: CASTFQPGGSYEQYF. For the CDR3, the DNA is TGTGCCAGCACCTTCCAACCTGGAGGCTCCTACGAGCAGTACTTC.

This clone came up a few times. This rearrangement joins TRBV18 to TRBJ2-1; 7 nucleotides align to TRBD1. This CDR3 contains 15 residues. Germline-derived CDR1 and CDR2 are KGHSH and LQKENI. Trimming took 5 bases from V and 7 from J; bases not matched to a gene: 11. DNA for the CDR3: TGTGCCAGCTCATTTGCCGGGACAGTCGGAAATGAGCAGTTCTTC. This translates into CASSFAGTVGNEQFF. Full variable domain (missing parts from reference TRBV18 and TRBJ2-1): NAGVMQNPRHLVRRRGQEARLRCSPMKGHSHVYWYRQLPEEGLKFMVYLQKENIIDESGMPKERFSAEFPKEGPSILRIQQVVRGDSAAYFCASSFAGTVGNEQFFGPGTRLTVL.

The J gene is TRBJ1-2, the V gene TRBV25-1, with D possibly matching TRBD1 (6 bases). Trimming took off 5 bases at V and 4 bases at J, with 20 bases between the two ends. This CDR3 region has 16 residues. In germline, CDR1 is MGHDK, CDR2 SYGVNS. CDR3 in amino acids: CASSSRRRTDSYGYTF. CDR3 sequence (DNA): TGTGCCAGCAGTAGCCGAAGAAGGACAGATTCCTATGGCTACACCTTC.

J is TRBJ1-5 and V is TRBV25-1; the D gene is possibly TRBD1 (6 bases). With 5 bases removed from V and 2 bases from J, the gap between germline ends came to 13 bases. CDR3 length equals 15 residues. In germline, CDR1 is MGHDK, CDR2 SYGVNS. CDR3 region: CASSQTGSGNQPQHF. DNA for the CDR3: TGTGCCAGCAGTCAAACAGGGTCTGGCAATCAGCCCCAGCATTTT.

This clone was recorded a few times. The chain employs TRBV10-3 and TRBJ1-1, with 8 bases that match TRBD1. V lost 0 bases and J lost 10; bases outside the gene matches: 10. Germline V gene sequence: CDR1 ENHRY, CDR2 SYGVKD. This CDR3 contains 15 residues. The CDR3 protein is CAISESSAGQGGAFF. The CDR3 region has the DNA TGTGCCATCAGTGAGTCCTCCGCTGGACAGGGTGGAGCTTTCTTT.

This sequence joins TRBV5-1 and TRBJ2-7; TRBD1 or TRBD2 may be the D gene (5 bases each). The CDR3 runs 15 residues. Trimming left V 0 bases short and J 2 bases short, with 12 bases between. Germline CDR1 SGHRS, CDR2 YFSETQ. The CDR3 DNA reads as TGCGCCAGCAGCTTGGTTGGGGGACGGACCTACGAGCAGTACTTC. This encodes CASSLVGGRTYEQYF.

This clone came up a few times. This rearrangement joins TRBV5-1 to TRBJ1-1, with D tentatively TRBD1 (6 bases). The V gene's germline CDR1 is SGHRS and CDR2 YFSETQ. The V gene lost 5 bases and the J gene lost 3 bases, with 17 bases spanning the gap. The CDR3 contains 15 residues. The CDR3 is CASREKGVLDTEAFF. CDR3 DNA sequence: TGCGCCAGCAGGGAGAAGGGGGTATTGGACACTGAAGCTTTCTTT.

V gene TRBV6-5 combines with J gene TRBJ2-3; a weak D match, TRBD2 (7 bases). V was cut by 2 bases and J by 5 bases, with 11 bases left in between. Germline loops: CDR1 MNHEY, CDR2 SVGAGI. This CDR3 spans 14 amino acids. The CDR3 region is CASSYRGAGDTQYF. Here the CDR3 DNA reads TGTGCCAGCAGTTACCGGGGGGCAGGAGATACGCAGTATTTT.

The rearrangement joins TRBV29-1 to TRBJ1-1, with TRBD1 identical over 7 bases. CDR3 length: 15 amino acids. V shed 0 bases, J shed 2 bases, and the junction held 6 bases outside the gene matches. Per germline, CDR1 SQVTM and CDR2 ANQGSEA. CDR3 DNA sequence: TGCAGCGTTGAAGATCTTCAGGGGGTAAACACTGAAGCTTTCTTT. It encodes CSVEDLQGVNTEAFF.

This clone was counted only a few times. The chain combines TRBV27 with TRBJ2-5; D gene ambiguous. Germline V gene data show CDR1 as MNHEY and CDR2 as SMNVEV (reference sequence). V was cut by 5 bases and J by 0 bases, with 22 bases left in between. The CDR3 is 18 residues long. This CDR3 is CASSPRKVSAGYQETQYF. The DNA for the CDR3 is TGTGCCAGCAGTCCTCGGAAGGTGTCAGCCGGGTACCAAGAGACCCAGTACTTC.

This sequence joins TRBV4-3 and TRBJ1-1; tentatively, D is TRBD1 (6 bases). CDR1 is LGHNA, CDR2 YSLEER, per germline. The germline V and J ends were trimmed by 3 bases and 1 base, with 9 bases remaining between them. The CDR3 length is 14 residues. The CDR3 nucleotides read TGCGCCAGCAGCCAGGGACAAACGAACACTGAAGCTTTCTTT. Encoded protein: CASSQGQTNTEAFF.

CDR3 sequence: CSGGTNEQFF. The CDR3 DNA is TGCAGCGGAGGAACCAATGAGCAGTTCTTC. The rearrangement links TRBV29-1 to TRBJ2-1; D is undetermined. V was pared by 7 bases and J by 6 bases, with 7 bases between. This CDR3 region has 10 residues. Germline V gives CDR1 SQVTM, CDR2 ANQGSEA.

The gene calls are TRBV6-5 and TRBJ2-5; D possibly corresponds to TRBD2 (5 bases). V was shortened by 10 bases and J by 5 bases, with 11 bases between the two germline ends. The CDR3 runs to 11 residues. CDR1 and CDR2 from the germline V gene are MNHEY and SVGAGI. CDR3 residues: CATRGRETQYF. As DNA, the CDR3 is TGTGCCACCCGGGGTCGGGAGACCCAGTACTTC.

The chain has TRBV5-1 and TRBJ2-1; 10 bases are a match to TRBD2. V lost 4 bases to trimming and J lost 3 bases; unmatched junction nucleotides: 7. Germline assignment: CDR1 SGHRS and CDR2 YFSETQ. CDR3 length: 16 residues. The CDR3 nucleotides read TGCGCCAGCAGCACCACTAGCGGGGCCTTCTACAATGAGCAGTTCTTC. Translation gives CASSTTSGAFYNEQFF.

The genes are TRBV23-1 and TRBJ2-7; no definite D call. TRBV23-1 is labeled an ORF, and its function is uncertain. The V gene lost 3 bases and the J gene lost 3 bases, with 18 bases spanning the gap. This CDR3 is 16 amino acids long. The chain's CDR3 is CASSHRHCSPIYEQYF. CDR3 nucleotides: TGCGCCAGCAGTCACAGACATTGTTCCCCGATCTACGAGCAGTACTTC.

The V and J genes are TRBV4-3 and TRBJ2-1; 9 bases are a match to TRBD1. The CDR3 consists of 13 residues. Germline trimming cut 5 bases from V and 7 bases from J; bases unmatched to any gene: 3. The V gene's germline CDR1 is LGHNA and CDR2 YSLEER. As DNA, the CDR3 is TGCGCCAGCAGCAGGGACAGGGTAAATGAGCAGTTCTTC. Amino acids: CASSRDRVNEQFF.

CDR3 nucleotides: TGTGCCAGCAGGGGTAGTAGCTACAATGAGCAGTTCTTC. It is translated as CASRGSSYNEQFF. The J gene is TRBJ2-1, the V gene TRBV2; D not resolved. V lost 6 bases to trimming and J lost 3 bases, with 9 bases between them. The germline V gene has CDR1 SNHLY and CDR2 FYNNEI. CDR3 length: 13 residues.

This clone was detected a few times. CDR3: CASSPYNGEQFF. CDR3 nucleotides: TGTGCCAGCTCACCATATAATGGGGAGCAGTTCTTC. The V and J genes are TRBV18 and TRBJ2-1; D remains unclear. The length of the CDR3 is 12 residues. With 2 bases removed from V and 10 bases from J, the gap between germline ends came to 9 bases. Germline assignment: CDR1 KGHSH and CDR2 LQKENI. The whole variable domain, filled in from reference TRBV18 and TRBJ2-1, reads NAGVMQNPRHLVRRRGQEARLRCSPMKGHSHVYWYRQLPEEGLKFMVYLQKENIIDESGMPKERFSAEFPKEGPSILRIQQVVRGDSAAYFCASSPYNGEQFFGPGTRLTVL.

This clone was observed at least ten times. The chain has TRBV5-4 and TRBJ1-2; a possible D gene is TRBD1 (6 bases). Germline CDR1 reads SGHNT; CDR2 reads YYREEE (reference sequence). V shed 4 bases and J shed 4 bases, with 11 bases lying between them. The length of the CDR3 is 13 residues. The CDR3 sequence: CASSTGTSYGYTF. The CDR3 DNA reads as TGTGCCAGCAGCACCGGGACATCCTATGGCTACACCTTC.

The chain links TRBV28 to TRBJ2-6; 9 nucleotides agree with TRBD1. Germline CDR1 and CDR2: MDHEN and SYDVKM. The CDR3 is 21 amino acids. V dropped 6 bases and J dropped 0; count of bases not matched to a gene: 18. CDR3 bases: TGTGCCAGCAGCCCAGGGGGGCGGACAGGGGTAGAGAACTCTGGGGCCAACGTCCTGACTTTC. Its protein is CASSPGGRTGVENSGANVLTF.

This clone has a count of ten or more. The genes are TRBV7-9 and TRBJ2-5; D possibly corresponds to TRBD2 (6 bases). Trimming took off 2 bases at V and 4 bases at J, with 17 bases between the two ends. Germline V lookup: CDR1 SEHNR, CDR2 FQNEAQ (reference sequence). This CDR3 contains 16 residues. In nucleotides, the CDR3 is TGTGCCAGCAGCTTATCTTTTGGGGCGGGGCGAGAGACCCAGTACTTC. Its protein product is CASSLSFGAGRETQYF.

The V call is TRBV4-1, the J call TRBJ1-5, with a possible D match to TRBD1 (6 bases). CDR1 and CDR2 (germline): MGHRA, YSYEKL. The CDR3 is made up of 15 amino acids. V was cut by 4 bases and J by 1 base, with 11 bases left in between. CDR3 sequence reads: CASSLQQGSNQPQHF. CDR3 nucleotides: TGCGCCAGCAGCCTTCAACAGGGAAGCAATCAGCCCCAGCATTTT.

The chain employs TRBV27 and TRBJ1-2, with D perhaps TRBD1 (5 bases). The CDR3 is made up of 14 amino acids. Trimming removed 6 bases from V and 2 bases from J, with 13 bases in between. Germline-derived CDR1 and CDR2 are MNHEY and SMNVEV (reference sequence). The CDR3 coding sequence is TGTGCCAGCAGGGGGGTTGGGCAGAACTATGGCTACACCTTC. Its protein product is CASRGVGQNYGYTF.

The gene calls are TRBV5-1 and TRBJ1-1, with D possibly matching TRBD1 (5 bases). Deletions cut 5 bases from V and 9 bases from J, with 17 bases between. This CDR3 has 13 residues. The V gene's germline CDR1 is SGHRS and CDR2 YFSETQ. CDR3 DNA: TGCGCCAGCAGGCTGGGGGTAAGGAGCCAAGCTTTCTTT. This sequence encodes CASRLGVRSQAFF. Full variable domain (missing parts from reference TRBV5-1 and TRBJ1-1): KAGVTQTPRYLIKTRGQQVTLSCSPISGHRSVSWYQQTPGQGLQFLFEYFSETQRNKGNFPGRFSGRQFSNSRSEMNVSTLELGDSALYLCASRLGVRSQAFFGQGTRLTVV.

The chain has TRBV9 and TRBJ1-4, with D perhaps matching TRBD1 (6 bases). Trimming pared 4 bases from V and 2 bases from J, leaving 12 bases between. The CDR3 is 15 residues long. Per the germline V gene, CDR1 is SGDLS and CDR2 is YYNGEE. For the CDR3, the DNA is TGTGCCAGCAGCTTCCAGGGGTTGACTAATGAAAAACTGTTTTTT. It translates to CASSFQGLTNEKLFF.

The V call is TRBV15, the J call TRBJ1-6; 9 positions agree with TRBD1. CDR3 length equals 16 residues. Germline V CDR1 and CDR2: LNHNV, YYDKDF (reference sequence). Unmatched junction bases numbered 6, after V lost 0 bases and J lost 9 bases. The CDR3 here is CATSRDWGTGISPLHF. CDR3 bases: TGTGCCACCAGCAGAGATTGGGGGACAGGGATTTCACCCCTCCACTTT.

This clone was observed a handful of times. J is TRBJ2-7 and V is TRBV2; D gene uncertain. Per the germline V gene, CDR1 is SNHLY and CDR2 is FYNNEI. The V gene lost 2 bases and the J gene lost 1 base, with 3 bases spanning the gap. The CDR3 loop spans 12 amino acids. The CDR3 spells CASSEQSYEQYF. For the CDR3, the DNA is TGTGCCAGCAGTGAACAGTCCTACGAGCAGTACTTC. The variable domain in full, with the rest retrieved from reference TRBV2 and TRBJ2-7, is EPEVTQTPSHQVTQMGQEVILRCVPISNHLYFYWYRQILGQKVEFLVSFYNNEISEKSEIFDDQFSVERPDGSNFTLKIRSTKLEDSAMYFCASSEQSYEQYFGPGTRLTVT.

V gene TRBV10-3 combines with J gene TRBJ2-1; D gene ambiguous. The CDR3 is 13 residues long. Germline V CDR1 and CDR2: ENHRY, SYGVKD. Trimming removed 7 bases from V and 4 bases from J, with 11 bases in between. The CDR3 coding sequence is TGTGCCATCAAAACGGACCTGTACAATGAGCAGTTCTTC. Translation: CAIKTDLYNEQFF.

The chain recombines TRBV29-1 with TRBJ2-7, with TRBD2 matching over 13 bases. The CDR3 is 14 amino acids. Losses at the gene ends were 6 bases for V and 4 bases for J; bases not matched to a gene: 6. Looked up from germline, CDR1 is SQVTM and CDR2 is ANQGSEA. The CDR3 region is CSVLLAGGFYEQYF. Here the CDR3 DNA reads TGCAGCGTCCTACTAGCGGGGGGGTTTTACGAGCAGTACTTC.